This T cell receptor beta chain was observed in a study of blood T cell repertoires in COVID-19. About the research overall: PBMCs, B-cell-depleted T cells, or T cells provided the cDNA or gDNA that made up the material.

This clone was found once. The germline CDR1 and CDR2 sequences are SGHTS and YDEGEE. This CDR3 spans 14 amino acids. The germline V and J ends were trimmed by 7 bases and 2 bases, with 16 bases remaining between them. The participants were between about 18 and 89 years old and came from roughly 24 US areas. Categorization into cohorts depended on clinical history that participants reported. Produced via immunoSEQ multiplex PCR; TCRdb's table is partial and in-frame only. Among about 380,000 clones listed, 88% were seen once. The chain has TRBV5-8 and TRBJ2-7; no clear D. This receptor was taken from a woman aged 18-29 years who had recovered from COVID-19. The material sequenced was PBMCs or T cells enriched from blood (not recorded which). The CDR3 region has the DNA TGTGCCAGCTCATGGCGGAGCCTCCCCTACGAGCAGTACTTC. Translated, it gives CASSWRSLPYEQYF. The entire variable domain, with the rest obtained from reference TRBV5-8 and TRBJ2-7, is as follows: EAGVTQSPTHLIKTRGQQATLRCSPISGHTSVYWYQQALGLGLQFLLWYDEGEERNRGNFPPRFSGRQFPNYSSELNVNALELEDSALYLCASSWRSLPYEQYFGPGTRLTVT.